The 6 T cell receptor beta chains below come from one sample, sequenced in a study of blood T cell repertoires in COVID-19. The table came from immunoSEQ multiplex PCR; TCRdb's copy has only in-frame clones and leaves some out. The data hold 650,000 to 800,000 clones, with around 89% observed a single time. The specimen sequenced was peripheral blood. These receptors were collected from a woman aged 18-29 years with acute or convalescent COVID-19.

The CDR3, as DNA: TGTGCCAGCAGCGGACGACAGGGGGGGGATTCACCCCTCCACTTT. Protein product: CASSGRQGGDSPLHF. The gene calls are TRBV9 and TRBJ1-6, with 9 nucleotides matching TRBD1. This CDR3 has 15 amino acids. With V trimmed by 3 bases and J by 8 bases, 6 bases remained unmatched. Germline values: CDR1 SGDLS, CDR2 YYNGEE.

The V gene is TRBV11-2, the J gene TRBJ2-1, with TRBD2 matching over 7 bases. In germline, CDR1 is SGHAT, CDR2 FQNNGV. The CDR3 has 16 residues. Trimming at V came to 1 base and at J to 5 bases, leaving 8 bases not matched to a gene. The DNA for the CDR3 is TGTGCCAGCAGCTTAGTGAGGCAGGCGGGAGACAATGAGCAGTTCTTC. Amino acids: CASSLVRQAGDNEQFF.

This chain links TRBV29-1 with TRBJ1-2; 9 positions agree with TRBD1. V trimming: 4 bases; J trimming: 5 bases; junction bases outside the gene matches: 8. The CDR3 runs 14 residues. The V gene's germline CDR1 is SQVTM and CDR2 ANQGSEA. The CDR3 loop reads CSVGFPGTGYGYTF. DNA for the CDR3: TGCAGCGTTGGGTTCCCCGGGACAGGGTATGGCTACACCTTC.

The chain recombines TRBV11-1 with TRBJ2-2; possibly TRBD2 for D (5 bases). Looked up from germline, CDR1 is SGHAT and CDR2 is FQDESV (reference sequence). The CDR3 loop spans 15 amino acids. V was pared by 4 bases and J by 1 base, with 10 bases between. Here the CDR3 reads CASSSLELNTGELFF. The CDR3 coding sequence is TGTGCCAGCAGCTCACTAGAACTGAACACCGGGGAGCTGTTTTTT.

The J gene is TRBJ1-2, the V gene TRBV27, with TRBD1 matching over 9 bases. V trimming: 6 bases; J trimming: 7 bases; junction bases outside the gene matches: 6. CDR1 MNHEY and CDR2 SMNVEV come from the germline V gene (reference sequence). This CDR3 region has 13 residues. The CDR3 DNA is TGTGCCAGCAGACAACAGGGGGCTATTGGCTACACCTTC. Its translation: CASRQQGAIGYTF.

This rearrangement joins TRBV5-5 to TRBJ1-1; the D gene is possibly TRBD1 (5 bases). Trimming pared 1 base from V and 4 bases from J, leaving 11 bases between. Germline V lookup: CDR1 SGHKS, CDR2 YYEKEE (reference sequence). CDR3 length equals 14 residues. CDR3 region: CASSLRSGLTEAFF. In nucleotides, the CDR3 is TGTGCCAGCAGCTTGCGATCAGGGCTCACTGAAGCTTTCTTT.